A selection of T cell receptor beta chains follows, all from one sample in a study of T cell repertoires in cytomegalovirus infection. In TCRdb, the reads were re-called with MiXCR into one record per CDR3 protein. The repertoire includes 250,000 or so distinct CDR3 sequences, roughly 12% of them detected once, and 1.6% sits in the top ten. Sample: PBMCs. All receptors derive from a human donor in good health (CMV status not recorded). Some clones in this sample may be carry-over from other donors' samples. Both conserved end residues are part of each CDR3. The order of the fields is CDR3 protein, CDR3 DNA, V gene, CDR3 length, D gene, clone size, J gene. A D gene is named only where the DNA matches it firmly. Clone size is stated in some rows and not others, as once, few, many or a class when expanded.

CASSRTGADHEQYF TGTGCCAGCAGTAGGACAGGGGCTGACCACGAGCAGTACTTC TRBV6-2/TRBV6-3 14 TRBD1 few TRBJ2-7
CATSRDAAGTDTQYF TGTGCCACCAGCAGAGATGCGGCGGGGACAGATACGCAGTATTTT TRBV15 15 NA few TRBJ2-3
CASGGRITNTEAFF TGTGCCAGTGGGGGACGGATCACTAACACTGAAGCTTTCTTT TRBV19 14 NA few TRBJ1-1
CASRAAPGTGDTQAFF TGTGCCAGCAGAGCCGCTCCCGGGACAGGGGACACTCAAGCTTTCTTT TRBV25-1 16 TRBD1 NA TRBJ1-1
CASSVDPTDTGEQYF TGTGCCAGCAGCGTAGATCCTACAGATACCGGGGAGCAGTACTTC TRBV9 15 NA few TRBJ2-7
CAISESASGGDQPQHF TGTGCCATCAGTGAGTCCGCTTCAGGGGGGGATCAGCCCCAGCATTTT TRBV10-3 16 TRBD1 NA TRBJ1-5
CASSQDRRGRNEQFF TGCGCCAGCAGCCAAGACCGCAGGGGCAGGAATGAGCAGTTCTTC TRBV4-3 15 NA many TRBJ2-1
CASTGELTDTQYF TGTGCCAGCACAGGGGAGCTCACAGATACGCAGTATTTT TRBV19 13 TRBD1 NA TRBJ2-3
CASMDLLVSYEQYF TGTGCCAGCATGGATCTACTGGTATCCTACGAGCAGTACTTC TRBV6-2/TRBV6-3 14 NA many TRBJ2-7
CASSLPGGGKETQYF TGTGCCAGCAGCCTTCCGGGGGGTGGGAAAGAGACCCAGTACTTC TRBV6-2/TRBV6-3 15 TRBD2 few TRBJ2-5
CSVGSNQPQHF TGCAGCGTTGGAAGCAATCAGCCCCAGCATTTT TRBV29-1 11 NA once TRBJ1-5
CASSPTLRSPLHF TGTGCCAGTAGTCCGACCCTCAGGTCACCCCTCCACTTT TRBV19 13 NA NA TRBJ1-6
CSASTEGQETQYF TGCAGTGCTAGCACAGAGGGCCAAGAGACCCAGTACTTC TRBV20-1 13 NA NA TRBJ2-5
CASSSPGSFSYNSPLHF TGTGCCAGCAGCTCTCCCGGGTCTTTCTCCTATAATTCACCCCTCCACTTT TRBV7-8 17 NA NA TRBJ1-6
CASSISAGPNQPQHF TGTGCCAGTAGTATTTCGGCAGGGCCTAATCAGCCCCAGCATTTT TRBV19 15 NA NA TRBJ1-5
CSVEDLGQGISYGYTF TGCAGCGTTGAAGATCTAGGACAGGGGATTTCCTATGGCTACACCTTC TRBV29-1 16 TRBD1 few TRBJ1-2
CASSLGLAGRFF TGTGCCAGCAGCTTGGGACTAGCGGGACGGTTCTTC TRBV5-6 12 TRBD2 NA TRBJ2-1
CASSPTTGNKDYGYTF TGTGCCAGCTCACCGACGACAGGGAACAAAGACTATGGCTACACCTTC TRBV18 16 TRBD1 NA TRBJ1-2
CSVLPGSGANVLTF TGCAGCGTCCTCCCAGGGAGTGGGGCCAACGTCCTGACTTTC TRBV29-1 14 NA NA TRBJ2-6
CSVPVGTDSFFYNEQFF TGCAGCGTCCCGGTAGGGACAGACTCTTTTTTCTACAATGAGCAGTTCTTC TRBV29-1 17 TRBD1 NA TRBJ2-1
CASSLAGPNGYTF TGTGCCAGCAGCTTAGCAGGACCAAATGGCTACACCTTC TRBV7-9 13 NA many TRBJ1-2
CAISEIGGGNTEAFF TGTGCCATCAGTGAGATAGGAGGGGGGAACACTGAAGCTTTCTTT TRBV10-3 15 NA NA TRBJ1-1
CASSMGIGELFF TGTGCCAGCAGCATGGGAATCGGGGAGCTGTTTTTT TRBV7-2 12 NA NA TRBJ2-2
CASSFNLPGAETQYF TGTGCCAGCAGTTTCAACCTCCCGGGGGCCGAGACCCAGTACTTC TRBV28 15 NA NA TRBJ2-5
CASSQGVEQYF TGTGCCAGCAGCCAAGGCGTCGAGCAGTACTTC TRBV14 11 NA many TRBJ2-7
CASSATVRATEAFF TGTGCCAGCAGCGCCACCGTAAGAGCCACTGAAGCTTTCTTT TRBV9 14 NA few TRBJ1-1
CSAAGGTVNTEAFF TGCAGTGCTGCGGGGGGGACGGTGAACACTGAAGCTTTCTTT TRBV20-1 14 NA NA TRBJ1-1
CASSGTPPPQYF TGTGCCAGCAGTGGGACCCCACCCCCGCAGTATTTT TRBV12-3/TRBV12-4 12 NA many TRBJ2-3
CASSVEVGQDLTDTQYF TGTGCCAGCAGCGTAGAAGTTGGACAGGACCTCACAGATACGCAGTATTTT TRBV9 17 TRBD1 many TRBJ2-3